This T cell receptor beta chain was captured by sequencing in a study of T cell changes during pregnancy in multiple sclerosis. This clone was counted a few times. Produced via immunoSEQ multiplex PCR; TCRdb's table is partial and in-frame only. The sample consists of approximately 84,000 clones, over 85% of them appearing once. The CDR3 sequence is 15 residues long. V lost 4 bases, J lost 3 bases, and 12 bases lay in between. Germline V gene sequence: CDR1 SNHLY, CDR2 FYNNEI. This material consisted of peripheral blood, taken in the second trimester of pregnancy. The chain joins TRBV2 to TRBJ1-4; D is ambiguous. This receptor was taken from a female donor in good health, enrolled as a control in a pregnancy study. CDR3 bases: TGTGCCAGCAGTGTAGATGAGGGTCCTAATGAAAAACTGTTTTTT. Its translation is CASSVDEGPNEKLFF.